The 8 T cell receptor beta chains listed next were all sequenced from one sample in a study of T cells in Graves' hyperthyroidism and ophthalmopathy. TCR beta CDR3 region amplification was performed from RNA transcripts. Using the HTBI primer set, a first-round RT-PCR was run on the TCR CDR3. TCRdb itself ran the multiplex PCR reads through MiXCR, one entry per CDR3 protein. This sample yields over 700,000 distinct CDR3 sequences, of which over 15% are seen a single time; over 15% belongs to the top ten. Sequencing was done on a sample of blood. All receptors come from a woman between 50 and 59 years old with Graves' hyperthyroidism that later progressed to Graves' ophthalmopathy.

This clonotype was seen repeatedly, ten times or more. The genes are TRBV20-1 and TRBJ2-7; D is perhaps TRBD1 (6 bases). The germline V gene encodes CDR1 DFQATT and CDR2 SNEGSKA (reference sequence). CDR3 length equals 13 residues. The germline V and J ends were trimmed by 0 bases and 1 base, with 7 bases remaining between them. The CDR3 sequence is CSARDDRSYEQYF. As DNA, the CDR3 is TGCAGTGCTAGAGATGACAGGTCCTACGAGCAGTACTTC.

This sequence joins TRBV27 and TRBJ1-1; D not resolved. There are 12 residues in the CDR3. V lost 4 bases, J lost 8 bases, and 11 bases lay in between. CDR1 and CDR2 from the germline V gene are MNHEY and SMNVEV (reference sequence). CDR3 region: CASSSGEAEAFF. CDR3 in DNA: TGTGCCAGCAGTTCTGGGGAAGCGGAAGCTTTCTTT.

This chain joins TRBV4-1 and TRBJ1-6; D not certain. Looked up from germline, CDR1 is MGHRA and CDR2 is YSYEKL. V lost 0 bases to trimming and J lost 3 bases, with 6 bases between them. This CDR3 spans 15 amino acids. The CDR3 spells CASSQEGIYNSPLHF. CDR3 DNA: TGCGCCAGCAGCCAAGAGGGCATCTATAATTCACCCCTCCACTTT.

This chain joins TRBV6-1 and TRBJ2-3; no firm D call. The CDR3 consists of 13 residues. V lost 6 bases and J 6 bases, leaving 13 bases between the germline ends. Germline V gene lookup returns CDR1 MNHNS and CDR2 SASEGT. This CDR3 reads CASSIGPGDTQYF. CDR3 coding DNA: TGTGCCAGCAGCATAGGTCCGGGCGATACGCAGTATTTT.

This CDR3 is CASSRRSGGGSPLHF. The CDR3 coding sequence is TGTGCCAGCAGCCGCCGGTCGGGGGGAGGCTCACCCCTCCACTTT. The genes are TRBV7-9 and TRBJ1-6; D is possibly TRBD1 (5 bases). Trimming took off 5 bases at V and 10 bases at J, with 18 bases between the two ends. Germline-derived CDR1 and CDR2 are SEHNR and FQNEAQ (reference sequence). The CDR3 contains 15 residues.

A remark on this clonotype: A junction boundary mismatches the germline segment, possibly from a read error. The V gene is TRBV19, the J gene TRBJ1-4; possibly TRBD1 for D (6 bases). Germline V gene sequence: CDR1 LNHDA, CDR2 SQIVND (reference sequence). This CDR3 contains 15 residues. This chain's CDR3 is CASSPGHSTNENLFF. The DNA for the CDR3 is TGTGCCAGCAGTCCGGGACACTCAACTAATGAAAACCTGTTTTTT.

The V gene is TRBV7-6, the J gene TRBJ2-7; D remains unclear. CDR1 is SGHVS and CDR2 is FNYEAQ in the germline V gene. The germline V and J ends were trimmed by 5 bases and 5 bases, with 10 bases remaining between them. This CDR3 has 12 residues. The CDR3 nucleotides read TGTGCCAGCAGCCCACCGGACCACGAGCAGTACTTC. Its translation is CASSPPDHEQYF.

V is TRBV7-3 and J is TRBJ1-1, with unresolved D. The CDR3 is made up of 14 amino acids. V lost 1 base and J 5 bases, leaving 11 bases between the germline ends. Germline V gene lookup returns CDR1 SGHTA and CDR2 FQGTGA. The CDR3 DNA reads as TGTGCCAGCAGCTTAAGTGGCTGGGAGACTGAAGCTTTCTTT. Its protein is CASSLSGWETEAFF.